The clone carrying this TCR beta chain was observed a handful of times. At one of its ends the junction is not consistent with the germline gene, which may arise from a read error. Using constant-segment primers, 5'RACE produced TCR alpha and TCR beta cDNA libraries carrying sample barcodes and UMIs. Each CDR3 protein is one row after TCRdb ran MiXCR on the 5' RACE reads. The sample consists of about 560,000 distinct CDR3 sequences, roughly 21% of them appearing once. CDR3 length: 15 amino acids. Germline V gene lookup returns CDR1 SNHLY and CDR2 FYNNEI. This sample is drawn from a study of T-cell memory formation after mild COVID-19.

The rearrangement links TRBV2 to TRBJ2-4; D uncertain. The receptor was derived from an adult woman who had mild COVID-19 (a few samples of this study predate the infection). Cell type and time point are not known. The specimen was PBMCs or a T cell subset sorted from them (not recorded which). CDR3 DNA: TGTGCCAGCAGTGAAGACCGGCGCCAGGCCCTTTCCCCCCACTTC. It specifies CASSEDRRQALSPHF. Full variable domain (missing parts from reference TRBV2 and TRBJ2-4): EPEVTQTPSHQVTQMGQEVILRCVPISNHLYFYWYRQILGQKVEFLVSFYNNEISEKSEIFDDQFSVERPDGSNFTLKIRSTKLEDSAMYFCASSEDRRQALSPHFGAGTRLSVL.